This T cell receptor beta chain was recovered during a study of OX40 agonist ivuxolimab in advanced cancers. At the level of the study: Patients receiving dose escalation had hepatocellular carcinoma, melanoma, renal cell or head and neck cancer. One hepatocellular carcinoma and a couple of cutaneous melanoma patients partially responded.

Profiling relied on immunoSEQ multiplex PCR, and the TCRdb table lists in-frame clones only, not all of them. The repertoire consists of some 67,000 clones, with around nine tenths occurring once and the leading ten covering about 0.26%. The V and J ends lost 3 bases and 6 bases respectively, with 21 bases between them. Looked up from germline, CDR1 is KGHSH and CDR2 is LQKENI. CDR3 size: 16 residues. This TCR was recovered from an adult with an advanced solid tumor such as melanoma, head and neck, liver or kidney cancer. Sequencing was performed on CD4+ or CD8+ T cells sorted from blood, taken in a trial of the OX40 agonist ivuxolimab. The V and J genes are TRBV18 and TRBJ2-7, with D tentatively TRBD1 or TRBD2 (5 bases each). CDR3 protein: CASSPPVGTVSTEQYF. The CDR3 nucleotides read TGTGCCAGCTCACCCCCCGTAGGGACGGTCTCTACCGAGCAGTACTTC.